Each of the 26 T cell receptor beta chains below was sequenced from the same sample in a study of cytomegalovirus exposure and HLA in healthy donors. PCR involved 60 Vbeta and 13 Jbeta primers. TCRdb's table, derived via immunoSEQ multiplex PCR, lists solely in-frame clones and lacks some. The sample lists about 100,000 clones, roughly 79% occurring once. Sequences were obtained from PBMCs. All receptors derive from a woman in her thirties or forties in good health and CMV-seronegative.

This rearrangement joins TRBV6-5 to TRBJ1-2; no reliable D call. Trimming stripped 0 bases from V and 7 bases from J, with 15 bases between. The CDR3 extends over 15 amino acids. The V gene's germline CDR1 is MNHEY and CDR2 SVGAGI. CDR3 DNA sequence: TGTGCCAGCAGTTACTCGAAAATAGGAGCGGTTGGCTACACCTTC. It translates to CASSYSKIGAVGYTF.

The chain carries TRBV19 and TRBJ2-7, with no clear D. The CDR3 has 13 residues. In germline, CDR1 is LNHDA, CDR2 SQIVND (reference sequence). With 0 bases removed from V and 4 bases from J, the gap between germline ends came to 7 bases. CDR3 protein: CASSIDLEYEQYF. The CDR3, as DNA: TGTGCCAGTAGTATAGACTTAGAGTACGAGCAGTACTTC.

Comment on this clone: Compared with germline, one end of the junction differs, possibly owing to a read error. The rearrangement uses TRBV30 and TRBJ1-5; possible D gene TRBD1, 6 bases. The germline V gene encodes CDR1 GTSNPN and CDR2 SVGIG (reference sequence). The CDR3 has 13 residues. CDR3 coding DNA: TGTGCCTGCCGGGACACCGTATCGGGGCCCCAGAATTTT. Protein product: CACRDTVSGPQNF.

This chain joins TRBV7-9 and TRBJ2-3; 7 nucleotides line up with TRBD1. This CDR3 spans 14 amino acids. Germline lookup yields CDR1 SEHNR and CDR2 FQNEAQ (reference sequence). J gave up 6 bases and V 5 bases, and 8 bases lay outside the gene matches. The CDR3 loop is CASSVGTDTDTQYF. In nucleotides, the CDR3 is TGTGCCAGCAGCGTAGGGACAGACACGGATACGCAGTATTTT. The variable domain in full, completed from reference TRBV7-9 and TRBJ2-3, reads DTGVSQNPRHKITKRGQNVTFRCDPISEHNRLYWYRQTLGQGPEFLTYFQNEAQLEKSRLLSDRFSAERPKGSFSTLEIQRTEQGDSAMYLCASSVGTDTDTQYFGPGTRLTVL.

J is TRBJ2-2 and V is TRBV5-1, with a possible D match to TRBD1 (7 bases). V gave up 0 bases and J gave up 5 bases, with 14 bases separating them. Germline V CDR1 and CDR2: SGHRS, YFSETQ. The CDR3 has 16 residues. CDR3 DNA: TGCGCCAGCAGCTTGGATATTGCAGGGGGGACCGGGGAGCTGTTTTTT. Amino acids: CASSLDIAGGTGELFF.

A single count supports this clone. The rearrangement uses TRBV5-1 and TRBJ2-5; 10 positions match TRBD1. Germline assignment: CDR1 SGHRS and CDR2 YFSETQ. The CDR3 has 14 residues. V dropped 4 bases and J dropped 4; count of bases not matched to a gene: 4. CDR3 sequence: CASSTDRGGETQYF. The CDR3 nucleotides are TGCGCCAGCAGCACGGACAGGGGGGGAGAGACCCAGTACTTC.

This chain connects TRBV19 to TRBJ1-5, with 10 bases lining up with TRBD1. After removal of 3 bases from V and 9 bases from J, the junction contained 11 bases not matched to a gene. The CDR3 is 16 amino acids. CDR1 and CDR2 (germline): LNHDA, SQIVND (reference sequence). CDR3 protein: CASSIPQLTGGRPQHF. DNA for the CDR3: TGTGCCAGTAGTATTCCCCAACTGACAGGGGGCAGGCCCCAGCATTTT. The entire variable domain, with the rest obtained from reference TRBV19 and TRBJ1-5, is as follows: DGGITQSPKYLFRKEGQNVTLSCEQNLNHDAMYWYRQDPGQGLRLIYYSQIVNDFQKGDIAEGYSVSREKKESFPLTVTSAQKNPTAFYLCASSIPQLTGGRPQHFGDGTRLSIL.

The rearrangement uses TRBV5-1 and TRBJ1-2, with TRBD1 matching 8 bases. The ends lost 0 bases at V and 6 bases at J; junction bases unmatched: 7. Germline CDR1 reads SGHRS; CDR2 reads YFSETQ. CDR3 length equals 15 residues. The CDR3 nucleotides are TGCGCCAGCAGCTTGGTGGCAGGGGGCGTGAATGGCTACACCTTC. Its translation: CASSLVAGGVNGYTF.

The chain uses TRBV5-1 and TRBJ1-4; 7 nucleotides line up with TRBD1. This CDR3 comprises 15 residues. Losses at the gene ends were 3 bases for V and 0 bases for J; bases not matched to a gene: 2. CDR1 and CDR2 from the germline V gene are SGHRS and YFSETQ. CDR3 nucleotide sequence: TGCGCCAGCAGCTCAACAGGGGCAACTAATGAAAAACTGTTTTTT. As protein: CASSSTGATNEKLFF.

The gene calls are TRBV18 and TRBJ2-7; TRBD1 matches at 7 bases. Losses at the gene ends were 3 bases for V and 3 bases for J; bases not matched to a gene: 11. The CDR3 is 16 residues long. The germline V gene has CDR1 KGHSH and CDR2 LQKENI. The CDR3 sequence is CASSPYRIWDSYEQYF. CDR3 coding DNA: TGTGCCAGCTCACCTTACCGGATCTGGGACAGCTACGAGCAGTACTTC.

The V call is TRBV19, the J call TRBJ1-1; 9 positions agree with TRBD1. The CDR3 is made up of 15 amino acids. The J segment lost 6 bases and the V segment lost 6 bases, leaving 11 bases of the junction unmatched. Germline values: CDR1 LNHDA, CDR2 SQIVND (reference sequence). CDR3 DNA: TGTGCCAGTAGCGTCCCGGGACAGGGATCGGCTGAAGCTTTCTTT. It specifies CASSVPGQGSAEAFF.

This clone was counted only a few times. The chain combines TRBV2 with TRBJ1-1, with a tentative D call TRBD1 (5 bases). The CDR3 is 15 residues long. The V and J ends lost 2 bases and 4 bases respectively, with 14 bases between them. Germline V gene lookup returns CDR1 SNHLY and CDR2 FYNNEI. DNA of the CDR3: TGTGCCAGCAGTGAAATGCCGGGGGGTGGCACTGAAGCTTTCTTT. Translating gives CASSEMPGGGTEAFF. Combining the CDR3 with reference TRBV2 and TRBJ1-1 gives the whole variable domain EPEVTQTPSHQVTQMGQEVILRCVPISNHLYFYWYRQILGQKVEFLVSFYNNEISEKSEIFDDQFSVERPDGSNFTLKIRSTKLEDSAMYFCASSEMPGGGTEAFFGQGTRLTVV.

The V call is TRBV4-2, the J call TRBJ1-5, with 9 bases that match TRBD1. This CDR3 has 17 residues. Trimming cost V 0 bases and J 2 bases; bases outside gene matches: 5. The germline gives CDR1 LGHNA, CDR2 YNFKEQ. The CDR3 protein is CASSQEWGQGGNQPQHF. CDR3 nucleotides: TGTGCCAGCAGCCAAGAGTGGGGACAGGGTGGCAATCAGCCCCAGCATTTT.

The V and J genes are TRBV11-2 and TRBJ2-4; 7 nucleotides line up with TRBD1. Germline CDR1 SGHAT, CDR2 FQNNGV. Trimming took 1 base from V and 8 from J; bases not matched to a gene: 11. The CDR3 runs to 16 residues. CDR3 nucleotide sequence: TGTGCCAGCAGCTTAGTCGGAGCAGGGGGTATAGACATTCAGTACTTC. Amino acid sequence: CASSLVGAGGIDIQYF.

This chain joins TRBV30 and TRBJ2-3, with 11 bases that match TRBD2. In germline, CDR1 is GTSNPN, CDR2 SVGIG (reference sequence). The V segment lost 7 bases and the J segment 0 bases; nucleotides outside the gene matches: 3. CDR3 length: 14 amino acids. CDR3 residues: CALTSGDSTDTQYF. In DNA form, the CDR3 reads TGTGCCTTGACTAGCGGGGATAGCACAGATACGCAGTATTTT.

The gene calls are TRBV7-2 and TRBJ2-2, with 7 bases lining up with TRBD1. The V and J ends lost 3 bases and 6 bases, in that order; junction bases with no gene match: 7. The length of the CDR3 is 15 residues. Germline loops: CDR1 SGHTA, CDR2 FQGNSA. CDR3 residues: CASSFTPRGPGELFF. Here the CDR3 DNA reads TGTGCCAGCAGCTTCACTCCTAGGGGGCCCGGGGAGCTGTTTTTT.

V and J are TRBV25-1 and TRBJ2-5, with 10 bases lining up with TRBD2. This CDR3 is 16 amino acids long. J gave up 5 bases and V 4 bases, and 10 bases lay outside the gene matches. CDR1 and CDR2 (germline): MGHDK, SYGVNS. CDR3: CASSVRRTSGSETQYF. DNA of the CDR3: TGTGCCAGCAGTGTTAGAAGGACTAGCGGTTCGGAGACCCAGTACTTC.

This chain connects TRBV18 to TRBJ2-2, with TRBD1 matching over 9 bases. The germline gives CDR1 KGHSH, CDR2 LQKENI. Unmatched junction bases numbered 3, after V lost 2 bases and J lost 5 bases. The CDR3 length is 15 residues. As DNA, the CDR3 is TGTGCCAGCTCACCAGCCGGGACAGGGACCGGGGAGCTGTTTTTT. Translating it yields CASSPAGTGTGELFF.

This CDR3 is CASSLTGVTEAFF. The CDR3 DNA follows: TGTGCCAGCAGCCTCACAGGGGTCACTGAAGCTTTCTTT. This sequence joins TRBV7-9 and TRBJ1-1, with TRBD1 matching over 7 bases. CDR1 is SEHNR, CDR2 FQNEAQ, per germline (reference sequence). With 5 bases clipped from V and 4 bases from J, the junction kept 4 bases outside the gene matches. The CDR3 covers 13 residues.

V gene TRBV19 combines with J gene TRBJ1-6; D not certain. Germline values: CDR1 LNHDA, CDR2 SQIVND (reference sequence). V was shortened by 3 bases and J by 5 bases, with 14 bases between the two germline ends. CDR3 size: 16 residues. CDR3 residues: CASSIGGATNNSPLHF. The CDR3 nucleotides are TGTGCCAGTAGTATTGGAGGTGCCACAAATAATTCACCCCTCCACTTT.

The chain employs TRBV5-1 and TRBJ1-1, with 11 bases fitting TRBD1. With V trimmed by 3 bases and J by 4 bases, 2 bases remained unmatched. Germline-derived CDR1 and CDR2 are SGHRS and YFSETQ. The CDR3 runs to 14 residues. CDR3 sequence reads: CASSSGQGGTEAFF. The CDR3, as DNA: TGCGCCAGCAGCTCGGGACAGGGGGGCACTGAAGCTTTCTTT. Variable domain in full (rest from reference TRBV5-1 and TRBJ1-1): KAGVTQTPRYLIKTRGQQVTLSCSPISGHRSVSWYQQTPGQGLQFLFEYFSETQRNKGNFPGRFSGRQFSNSRSEMNVSTLELGDSALYLCASSSGQGGTEAFFGQGTRLTVV.

Concerning this clone: As the CDR3 is not closed by the conserved phenylalanine or tryptophan, this likely results from a read error. It is unclear where the CDR3 begins or ends on the DNA, so no DNA is shown, and the CDR3 is as TCRdb lists it. V is TRBV5-6 and J is TRBJ1-1; the D call TRBD1 from the table was never checked on the DNA. Germline assignment: CDR1 SGHDT and CDR2 YYEEEE. The CDR3 sequence runs 10 residues, both termini included. The CDR3: CASSVTGGGL.

The chain carries TRBV29-1 and TRBJ1-4; TRBD1 agrees at 8 bases. Germline trimming cut 7 bases from V and 7 bases from J; bases unmatched to any gene: 5. CDR1 is SQVTM, CDR2 ANQGSEA, per germline. This CDR3 contains 12 residues. The CDR3 protein is CSARTGPEKLFF. The DNA of the CDR3 is TGCAGCGCCAGGACAGGGCCTGAAAAACTGTTTTTT.

The chain is built from TRBV5-1 and TRBJ2-1; a possible D gene is TRBD1 (6 bases). From germline, CDR1 is SGHRS and CDR2 YFSETQ. The CDR3 is 15 amino acids. V shed 1 base and J shed 8 bases, with 16 bases lying between them. The CDR3 nucleotides are TGCGCCAGCAGCTTGTTTGGGCTACGGACAGATGAGCAGTTCTTC. Protein sequence: CASSLFGLRTDEQFF.

The sample holds one count of this clone. Other nucleotide sequences in the sample specify the same CDR3. The chain couples TRBV7-2 to TRBJ1-1; D may be TRBD1 (5 bases). CDR3 length: 12 amino acids. Per the germline V gene, CDR1 is SGHTA and CDR2 is FQGNSA. V lost 5 bases to trimming and J lost 5 bases, with 9 bases between them. The CDR3: CASSRGGTEAFF. In DNA form, the CDR3 reads TGTGCCAGCAGCCGGGGGGGAACTGAAGCTTTCTTT.

The gene calls are TRBV5-6 and TRBJ1-3, with D unclear. Germline values: CDR1 SGHDT, CDR2 YYEEEE. Between the trimmed V and J ends, which lost 4 bases and 0 bases, there was a span of 17 bases. This CDR3 comprises 17 residues. The chain's CDR3 is CASSMARFWSSGNTIYF. The CDR3 DNA reads as TGTGCCAGCAGCATGGCTAGATTTTGGAGCTCTGGAAACACCATATATTTT. Together with reference TRBV5-6 and TRBJ1-3, the CDR3 gives the full variable domain: DAGVTQSPTHLIKTRGQQVTLRCSPKSGHDTVSWYQQALGQGPQFIFQYYEEEERQRGNFPDRFSGHQFPNYSSELNVNALLLGDSALYLCASSMARFWSSGNTIYFGEGSWLTVV.